The next 31 T cell receptor beta chains were all read from a single sample in a study of human T cells and chemical hapten exposure. Time point described: healthy volunteer bleed at 6 weeks. Blood, whole and unfractionated, served as the source for total RNA extraction. TCRdb analysed the RACE reads with MiXCR anew, one entry per CDR3 protein. This table has fewer than 50,000 distinct CDR3 sequences, 3.5% to 4% appearing once. The material sequenced was whole blood. Every receptor here comes from a human donor in good health. Some clones in this sample may be carry-over from other donors' samples.

This clonotype was detected ten times or more. The rearrangement joins TRBV7-3 to TRBJ2-3, with TRBD1 matching 11 bases. CDR1 and CDR2 from the germline V gene are SGHTA and FQGTGA. V was clipped by 1 base and J by 6 bases; unmatched bases: 6. This CDR3 is 16 amino acids long. The CDR3 DNA follows: TGTGCCAGCAGCTTAATAGGACAGGGGGCGATGGATACGCAGTATTTT. It specifies CASSLIGQGAMDTQYF.

This clonotype was recorded at least ten times. V is TRBV29-1 and J is TRBJ2-2; 10 bases line up with TRBD1. The germline gives CDR1 SQVTM, CDR2 ANQGSEA. With 7 bases clipped from V and 6 bases from J, the junction kept 2 bases outside the gene matches. The CDR3 is made up of 12 amino acids. CDR3 region: CSADRGPGELFF. DNA of the CDR3: TGCAGCGCAGACAGGGGGCCCGGGGAGCTGTTTTTT.

This clonotype has more than one count but fewer than ten. The genes are TRBV9 and TRBJ1-5; 8 bases map to TRBD1. This CDR3 comprises 16 residues. Germline-derived CDR1 and CDR2 are SGDLS and YYNGEE. The J segment lost 3 bases and the V segment lost 3 bases, leaving 8 bases of the junction unmatched. This CDR3 reads CASSGPDRDYNQPQHF. CDR3 nucleotide sequence: TGTGCCAGCAGCGGACCGGACAGGGATTACAATCAGCCCCAGCATTTT.

J is TRBJ2-7 and V is TRBV7-8; perhaps TRBD2 as D (6 bases). Trimming pared 2 bases from V and 5 bases from J, leaving 19 bases between. The V gene's germline CDR1 is SGHVS and CDR2 FQNEAQ. CDR3 size: 16 residues. Here the CDR3 reads CASSLYERANPHEQYF. CDR3 sequence (DNA): TGTGCCAGCAGCTTATACGAGCGGGCCAACCCCCACGAGCAGTACTTC.

This clonotype has a count of ten or more. This chain links TRBV3-1 with TRBJ2-1; TRBD1 matches at 7 bases. The CDR3 runs to 16 residues. The J segment lost 8 bases and the V segment lost 4 bases, leaving 14 bases of the junction unmatched. CDR1 and CDR2 from the germline V gene are LGHDT and YNNKEL (reference sequence). CDR3 amino acids: CASSRPTGPSFYEQFF. DNA for the CDR3: TGTGCCAGCAGCCGACCGACAGGGCCTAGTTTTTATGAGCAGTTCTTC.

This clonotype appeared a few times. The V call is TRBV4-2, the J call TRBJ2-1; TRBD2 matches at 9 bases. The junction had 17 bases not matched to a gene; V was cut back by 0 bases and J by 5 bases. Germline V lookup: CDR1 LGHNA, CDR2 YNFKEQ. The CDR3 extends over 20 amino acids. The CDR3 protein is CASSQDSIASGITPHNEQFF. As DNA, the CDR3 is TGTGCCAGCAGCCAAGATAGTATCGCTAGCGGGATTACCCCCCACAATGAGCAGTTCTTC.

In regard to this clonotype: This sequence may be a read error, since a much larger clone differs from it by one base. The chain recombines TRBV29-1 with TRBJ2-1; TRBD2 matches 12 bases. CDR1 is SQVTM, CDR2 ANQGSEA, per germline. The CDR3 is made up of 17 amino acids. The junction had 14 bases not matched to a gene; V was cut back by 5 bases and J by 6 bases. CDR3 nucleotide sequence: TGCAGCGTTCAGTGGCTAGCGGGAGGGCCCTCGGGCAATGAGCAGTTCTTC. It encodes CSVQWLAGGPSGNEQFF.

The chain joins TRBV14 to TRBJ2-1; 7 bases are a match to TRBD2. The J segment lost 6 bases and the V segment lost 4 bases, leaving 9 bases of the junction unmatched. Germline V gene data show CDR1 as SGHDN and CDR2 as FVKESK. The CDR3 is made up of 15 amino acids. CDR3 protein: CASSPRGGSVNEQFF. CDR3 DNA: TGTGCCAGCAGCCCCCGAGGCGGGAGTGTCAATGAGCAGTTCTTC.

This clonotype has a count of ten or more. This chain links TRBV5-1 with TRBJ2-1; 12 nucleotides agree with TRBD2. The germline CDR1 and CDR2 sequences are SGHRS and YFSETQ. The CDR3 length is 13 residues. Unmatched junction bases numbered 7, after V lost 6 bases and J lost 12 bases. CDR3 nucleotide sequence: TGCGCCAGCACCCCACTAGCGGGAGGTATGCAGTTCTTC. It translates to CASTPLAGGMQFF.

This clonotype showed up many times. The rearrangement joins TRBV18 to TRBJ2-3; D not resolved. Trimming removed 6 bases from V and 6 bases from J, with 13 bases in between. Germline values: CDR1 KGHSH, CDR2 LQKENI. The CDR3 covers 13 residues. The DNA for the CDR3 is TGTGCCAGCTCGCCCTCCCACTCCGATACGCAGTATTTT. The encoded protein is CASSPSHSDTQYF.

This clonotype was seen ten or more times. The chain carries TRBV20-1 and TRBJ1-3; D gene uncertain. The V end was cut by 3 bases, the J end by 1 base, with 13 bases between. Looked up from germline, CDR1 is DFQATT and CDR2 is SNEGSKA (reference sequence). The CDR3 extends over 15 amino acids. Here the CDR3 DNA reads TGCAGTGCTAGTGGGGTTAAGGGATCTGGAAACACCATATATTTT. Amino acid sequence: CSASGVKGSGNTIYF.

This clonotype has more than one count but fewer than ten. The chain combines TRBV7-8 with TRBJ1-1; D ambiguous. V was trimmed by 5 bases and J by 4 bases, leaving 14 bases between them. The CDR3 is 14 residues long. The germline V gene has CDR1 SGHVS and CDR2 FQNEAQ. This CDR3 reads CASSLAQSGTEAFF. For the CDR3, the DNA is TGTGCCAGCAGCCTCGCCCAATCGGGCACTGAAGCTTTCTTT.

This clonotype was counted ten times or more. The chain combines TRBV20-1 with TRBJ1-6; D perhaps matches TRBD1 (5 bases). This CDR3 spans 14 amino acids. The V gene lost 1 base and the J gene lost 4 bases, with 8 bases spanning the gap. CDR1 is DFQATT, CDR2 SNEGSKA, per germline (reference sequence). For the CDR3, the DNA is TGCAGTGCTAGAGGGGGGACGTATAATTCACCCCTCCACTTT. Residues: CSARGGTYNSPLHF.

This clonotype was detected ten times or more. The chain carries TRBV5-6 and TRBJ1-2; no clear D. Trimming removed 0 bases at V and 5 bases at J, with 8 bases between. The germline CDR1 and CDR2 sequences are SGHDT and YYEEEE. The length of the CDR3 is 13 residues. The CDR3 reads CASSLVGKYGYTF. The CDR3, as DNA: TGTGCCAGCAGCTTGGTAGGAAAGTATGGCTACACCTTC. Combining the CDR3 with reference TRBV5-6 and TRBJ1-2 gives the whole variable domain DAGVTQSPTHLIKTRGQQVTLRCSPKSGHDTVSWYQQALGQGPQFIFQYYEEEERQRGNFPDRFSGHQFPNYSSELNVNALLLGDSALYLCASSLVGKYGYTFGSGTRLTVV.

On this clonotype itself: Possible read error: a much larger clone is one base away. The J gene is TRBJ2-3, the V gene TRBV6-5, with D perhaps matching TRBD1 (5 bases). Trimming left V 4 bases short and J 0 bases short, with 8 bases between. This CDR3 contains 14 residues. Germline V gene data show CDR1 as MNHEY and CDR2 as SVGAGI. The chain's CDR3 is CASSSAGSTDTQYF. The CDR3 DNA follows: TGTGCCAGCAGTTCGGCAGGGAGCACAGATACGCAGTATTTT.

This clonotype was observed many times. This chain uses TRBV29-1 with TRBJ1-4; D perhaps matches TRBD1 (6 bases). This CDR3 comprises 12 residues. The V gene's germline CDR1 is SQVTM and CDR2 ANQGSEA. The ends were cut back, 6 bases at V and 8 bases at J, with 13 bases in the middle. The CDR3 bases are TGCAGCGTGGGACACCTTAAGGAAAAACTGTTTTTT. Translation: CSVGHLKEKLFF.

This clonotype was counted at least ten times. The V gene is TRBV28, the J gene TRBJ2-4; perhaps TRBD2 as D (5 bases). Trimming pared 6 bases from V and 6 bases from J, leaving 15 bases between. The germline V gene has CDR1 MDHEN and CDR2 SYDVKM. The CDR3 sequence is 14 residues long. CDR3 DNA: TGTGCCAGCAGGCCTAGCACGGCAGGAAACATTCAGTACTTC. Translated, it gives CASRPSTAGNIQYF.

This clonotype has just a few counts. The V call is TRBV11-2, the J call TRBJ2-1; 12 bases are a match to TRBD2. Germline V gives CDR1 SGHAT, CDR2 FQNNGV. The length of the CDR3 is 15 residues. With V trimmed by 1 base and J by 10 bases, 5 bases remained unmatched. For the CDR3, the DNA is TGTGCCAGCAGCTTAGGACTAGCGGGAGTATGGGAGCAGTTCTTC. It codes for CASSLGLAGVWEQFF.

The table lists this clonotype with many counts. V usage is TRBV27 and J usage is TRBJ1-1; 9 nucleotides agree with TRBD1. Trimming took 4 bases from V and 1 from J; bases not matched to a gene: 7. This CDR3 has 16 residues. The germline CDR1 and CDR2 sequences are MNHEY and SMNVEV (reference sequence). CDR3 loop: CASSSQQGAPNTEAFF. The CDR3 nucleotides are TGTGCCAGCAGTTCGCAACAGGGGGCTCCGAACACTGAAGCTTTCTTT.

This clonotype was seen at least ten times. Germline and junction disagree at one end, which may indicate a read error. The chain is built from TRBV7-9 and TRBJ2-6, with a possible D match to TRBD2 (5 bases). The germline V gene encodes CDR1 SEHNR and CDR2 FQNEAQ (reference sequence). The CDR3 extends over 14 amino acids. CDR3 coding DNA: TGTGCCAGCAGCGTAGCGTCAGGGGCCAACGTCCTGACTTTC. It specifies CASSVASGANVLTF.

This clonotype was counted a few times. The chain has TRBV5-4 and TRBJ1-1; TRBD1 agrees at 8 bases. Germline V lookup: CDR1 SGHNT, CDR2 YYREEE (reference sequence). V lost 0 bases and J lost 8; bases outside the gene matches: 6. The CDR3 contains 14 residues. The CDR3 loop reads CASSLGDRLSEAFF. In DNA form, the CDR3 reads TGTGCCAGCAGCTTGGGGGACAGGCTATCCGAAGCTTTCTTT. Full variable domain (missing parts from reference TRBV5-4 and TRBJ1-1): ETGVTQSPTHLIKTRGQQVTLRCSSQSGHNTVSWYQQALGQGPQFIFQYYREEENGRGNFPPRFSGLQFPNYSSELNVNALELDDSALYLCASSLGDRLSEAFFGQGTRLTVV.

This clonotype showed up just a few times. The genes are TRBV7-9 and TRBJ1-1; the D gene is possibly TRBD1 (5 bases). The V gene's germline CDR1 is SEHNR and CDR2 FQNEAQ (reference sequence). This CDR3 region has 16 residues. The V end lost 5 bases, the J end lost 5 bases, and 21 bases lay between the germline ends. The DNA for the CDR3 is TGTGCCAGCAGCCCCGGGTCCATGGGGGTCGGAACTGAAGCTTTCTTT. This encodes CASSPGSMGVGTEAFF.

The sample holds many counts of this clonotype. The chain combines TRBV19 with TRBJ2-6; D is perhaps TRBD2 (6 bases). CDR3 length: 15 residues. Trimming stripped 5 bases from V and 0 bases from J, with 8 bases between. Germline values: CDR1 LNHDA, CDR2 SQIVND (reference sequence). The CDR3 sequence: CASSAGPSGANVLTF. In DNA, the CDR3 is TGTGCCAGTAGTGCGGGGCCCTCTGGGGCCAACGTCCTGACTTTC.

The chain uses TRBV28 and TRBJ2-4; D may be TRBD2 (5 bases). Germline lookup yields CDR1 MDHEN and CDR2 SYDVKM. Trimming took 7 bases from V and 8 from J, leaving 18 bases between them. The CDR3 spans 14 residues. The CDR3 loop reads CASTPSRTGDIQYF. CDR3 nucleotide sequence: TGTGCCAGCACCCCTAGTAGGACTGGCGACATTCAGTACTTC.

This clonotype was recorded at least ten times. The CDR3 DNA reads TGCAGCGTTGTTCGTAGCGGGGAGACCCAGTACTTC. Protein product: CSVVRSGETQYF. The gene calls are TRBV29-1 and TRBJ2-5; 7 bases map to TRBD2. With 4 bases clipped from V and 5 bases from J, the junction kept 4 bases outside the gene matches. CDR1 SQVTM and CDR2 ANQGSEA come from the germline V gene. The CDR3 sequence is 12 residues long.

This clonotype was counted many times. This sequence joins TRBV28 and TRBJ2-1; no firm D call. The CDR3 is 11 amino acids. CDR1 is MDHEN and CDR2 is SYDVKM in the germline V gene. Trimming took 2 bases from V and 12 from J, leaving 8 bases between them. For the CDR3, the DNA is TGTGCCAGCAGTTTAGGTAGCCGGCAGTTCTTC. Protein sequence: CASSLGSRQFF.

This clonotype came up many times. J is TRBJ1-4 and V is TRBV28; possible D gene TRBD1, 5 bases. The CDR3 is 16 residues long. V was pared by 3 bases and J by 2 bases, with 13 bases between. CDR1 is MDHEN and CDR2 is SYDVKM in the germline V gene. The CDR3 reads CASSFSWGSTNEKLFF. In nucleotides, the CDR3 is TGTGCCAGCAGTTTCTCCTGGGGCAGCACTAATGAAAAACTGTTTTTT.

This clonotype was detected only a few times. This sequence joins TRBV5-6 and TRBJ2-3, with D unclear. The CDR3 covers 14 residues. Per the germline V gene, CDR1 is SGHDT and CDR2 is YYEEEE. V was shortened by 0 bases and J by 5 bases, with 10 bases between the two germline ends. The CDR3 loop is CASSLAGFRDTQYF. The DNA of the CDR3 is TGTGCCAGCAGCTTGGCTGGGTTCAGAGATACGCAGTATTTT.

This clonotype was found many times. The gene calls are TRBV30 and TRBJ2-2, with TRBD2 as a possible D gene (5 bases). Germline V CDR1 and CDR2: GTSNPN, SVGIG (reference sequence). V was cut by 0 bases and J by 3 bases, with 11 bases left in between. This CDR3 contains 15 residues. The CDR3 DNA reads TGTGCCTGGAGTGTACAGTCGAGGGACACCGGGGAGCTGTTTTTT. Translating gives CAWSVQSRDTGELFF.

The V gene is TRBV29-1, the J gene TRBJ2-4; D uncertain. Germline values: CDR1 SQVTM, CDR2 ANQGSEA. The CDR3 runs to 14 residues. V gave up 4 bases and J gave up 0 bases, with 10 bases separating them. The CDR3 reads CSVGARAAKNIQYF. CDR3 DNA sequence: TGCAGCGTTGGGGCCCGGGCAGCCAAAAACATTCAGTACTTC.

The rearrangement uses TRBV30 and TRBJ1-6; D ambiguous. The V gene's germline CDR1 is GTSNPN and CDR2 SVGIG (reference sequence). The CDR3 is made up of 12 amino acids. The germline V and J ends were trimmed by 2 bases and 8 bases, with 7 bases remaining between them. CDR3 amino acids: CAWSLSYSPLHF. The DNA of the CDR3 is TGTGCCTGGAGTCTATCCTATTCACCCCTCCACTTT.